This T cell receptor beta chain was recovered during a study of blood T cell repertoires in COVID-19. Looking at the study overall: Both acute and convalescent COVID-19 samples were obtained from the United States, Italy and Spain.

Trimming pared 7 bases from V and 4 bases from J, leaving 11 bases between. This CDR3 is built from 13 residues. The study recruited people aged roughly 18 to 89 years across more than 20 US areas. Sequenced by immunoSEQ multiplex PCR; TCRdb stores in-frame clones only, minus some. The sample lists approximately 260,000 clones; approximately 83% were seen once. Sequences were obtained from PBMCs or T cells enriched from blood (not recorded which). The chain couples TRBV12-3 or TRBV12-4 to TRBJ1-3; no definite D call. This clonotype was obtained from a woman in her 40s with acute COVID-19. CDR3 DNA: TGTGCCAGCATAAACATCATCGGAAACACCATATATTTT. Its protein product is CASINIIGNTIYF.